This T cell receptor beta chain was identified during a study of cytomegalovirus exposure and HLA in healthy donors. Points from the study as a whole: Earlier analysis looked at TCR beta V segments, and most were productive about 87% or about 30% of the time. Researchers reported in a later analysis that a missense DCLRE1C variant was tied to TCR beta V- and J-gene trimming.

Among the donors, all were healthy bone marrow donors. This CDR3 comprises 16 residues. Germline V gene sequence: CDR1 MNHNS, CDR2 SASEGT. V lost 6 bases and J lost 4; bases outside the gene matches: 8. The study ran its PCR with 60 Vbeta and 13 Jbeta primers. Some clones are missing from TCRdb's copy, which holds only in-frame ones; the method was immunoSEQ multiplex PCR. There are approximately 85,000 clones in the sample; approximately 65% occur only once, and approximately 5% lies in the top ten. As for this clone: Its antigen is as yet unknown.

The clonotype comes from a woman in her 30s in good health and CMV-seropositive. Sequencing input: PBMCs. The chain uses TRBV6-1 and TRBJ2-1; 11 positions agree with TRBD2. As DNA, the CDR3 is TGTGCCAGCAGCGAAACTAGCGGGGGAAATTACAATGAGCAGTTCTTC. Protein product: CASSETSGGNYNEQFF.